This TCR beta chain came from a study of blood T cell repertoires in COVID-19. The study assigned cohorts using participant-reported clinical history. This clone appeared a single time. Per the authors' pipeline: Nucleated cell counts were estimated from reference gene primer amplification. Sequenced by immunoSEQ multiplex PCR; TCRdb stores in-frame clones only, minus some. The V and J calls and clone size were taken over from that table, and D and trimming were inferred from the DNA. The sample holds 250,000 to 400,000 clones, approximately 87% seen once. From germline, CDR1 is MNHNY and CDR2 SVGAGI (reference sequence). The V end lost 7 bases, the J end lost 1 base, and 13 bases lay between the germline ends. The CDR3 length is 15 residues.

The chain combines TRBV6-6 with TRBJ2-2; D possibly corresponds to TRBD1 (6 bases). The receptor's source is a woman in her thirties who had recovered from COVID-19. Sample: PBMCs or T cells enriched from blood (not recorded which). The CDR3 protein is CASTTAQGNTGELFF. CDR3 in DNA: TGTGCCAGCACCACGGCACAGGGGAACACCGGGGAGCTGTTTTTT.